This T cell receptor beta chain stems from a study of breast tumors, draining lymph nodes, adjacent tissues. The CDR3 is 14 amino acids. CDR1 is MDHEN and CDR2 is SYDVKM in the germline V gene. Trimming shortened V by 3 bases and J by 7 bases, and 15 bases separated the two germline ends. Using its own MiXCR run on the multiplex PCR reads, TCRdb lists one record per CDR3 protein. Of about 200,000 distinct CDR3 sequences listed, approximately 31% were seen once; the top ten hold around 4.5%. On this clonotype: Its matching antigen is unknown.

Axillary draining lymph nodes of breast cancer patients supplied the node samples. Study-level findings and limits: The lymph node origin of tumor T cells was framed as consistent with a hypothesis, not demonstrated. Tumors had less TCR diversity than lymph nodes, more than nontumor tissue. Most tumor T cells seemingly derive from lymph node, then expand in tumor.

The chain joins TRBV28 to TRBJ1-2, with D tentatively TRBD1 (5 bases). Specimen: axillary lymph node tissue. The receptor's source is a female donor with breast cancer. Some clones in this sample may be carry-over from other donors' samples. The CDR3 region is CASSFQFEGAGYTF. DNA for the CDR3: TGTGCCAGCAGTTTCCAGTTTGAAGGGGCTGGCTACACCTTC.